These T cell receptor beta chains were read from a single sample in a study of neoadjuvant nivolumab and ipilimumab in lung cancer. Sequenced by immunoSEQ multiplex PCR; TCRdb stores in-frame clones only, minus some. Among 8,500 to 10,000 clones, 75% to 80% were seen once, and the ten largest hold approximately 7.5%. The sample consisted of tumor tissue, taken after neoadjuvant nivolumab, alone or with ipilimumab, at or shortly before surgery. All receptors come from an adult with non-small cell lung cancer. Some clones in this sample may be carry-over from other donors' samples. The CDR3 runs from the conserved cysteine through the conserved F or W. A D gene is named only where the DNA matches it firmly. Part of the rows lack a size; the others show once, few, many or a class for expanded clones.

TRBJ2-3	TRBV7-2	-	-	TGTGCCAGCAGCCCCACTGAGGGTTGGGGCACAGATACGCAGTATTTT	CASSPTEGWGTDTQYF
TRBJ1-2	TRBV29-1	-	once	TGCAGCGGCAGGGATCCTAACTATGGCTACACCTTC	CSGRDPNYGYTF
TRBJ2-1	TRBV7-9	-	-	TGTGCCAGCAGCTTAACCGGGGGCCGTTACAATGAGCAGTTCTTC	CASSLTGGRYNEQFF
TRBJ1-1	TRBV11-3	-	-	TGTGCCAGCAGCCCACTCACTTCGGCTTTCTTT	CASSPLTSAFF
TRBJ2-7	TRBV5-4	TRBD2	-	TGTGCCAGCAGCTGGGGAGGGTCCAGCCTCCCCTACGAGCAGTACTTC	CASSWGGSSLPYEQYF
TRBJ1-5	TRBV6-5	-	-	TGTGCCAGCAGTTACTCGTACAGCAGGAGGGATCAGCCCCAGCATTTT	CASSYSYSRRDQPQHF
TRBJ1-3	TRBV7-8	TRBD1	-	TGTGCCAGCAGCCAAGGGGGGGATTGGACAGGGCCGTCTGGAAACACCATATATTTT	CASSQGGDWTGPSGNTIYF
TRBJ1-2	TRBV11-2	TRBD1	-	TGTGCCAGCAGCAGAGACAGGGTAGCTAACTATGGCTACACCTTC	CASSRDRVANYGYTF
TRBJ2-1	TRBV29-1	TRBD2	-	TGCAGCGTTGAAGAGACTAGCGAGGACAATGAGCAGTTCTTC	CSVEETSEDNEQFF
TRBJ2-7	TRBV7-6	-	once	TGTGCCAGCAGCCCCTTAGAGGGCTCCTACGAGCAGTACTTC	CASSPLEGSYEQYF
TRBJ2-7	TRBV4-1	TRBD1	few	TGCGCCAGCAGCCAAGTGACAGGGGGCCGGAACGAGCAGTACTTC	CASSQVTGGRNEQYF
TRBJ2-2	TRBV25-1	-	-	TGTGCCAGCAGCCAACTCCGGGGACGGAACACCGGGGAGCTGTTTTTT	CASSQLRGRNTGELFF
TRBJ2-3	TRBV4-1	TRBD1	-	TGCGCCAGCAGCCAAATATGGCGGGACAGGGGCACAGATACGCAGTATTTT	CASSQIWRDRGTDTQYF
TRBJ1-3	TRBV5-1	TRBD1	-	TGCGCCAGCAGCCCGAAGGGACAGCCCAGCTCTGGAAACACCATATATTTT	CASSPKGQPSSGNTIYF
TRBJ2-7	TRBV2	-	-	TGTGCCAGCAAGGATAGGGTCTCCTACGAGCAGTACTTC	CASKDRVSYEQYF
TRBJ1-5	TRBV6-6	TRBD1	-	TGTGCCAGCAGTTCCCGGGACAGGGATCAGCCCCAGCATTTT	CASSSRDRDQPQHF
TRBJ1-1	TRBV7-9	-	-	TGTGCCAGCAGCTCAGCGGGGGCCACTGAAGCTTTCTTT	CASSSAGATEAFF
TRBJ1-2	TRBV18	-	-	TGTGCCAGCTCACCCCGGGACGGCAACTATGGCTACACCTTC	CASSPRDGNYGYTF
TRBJ2-3	TRBV6-5	TRBD1	-	TGTGCCAGCAGTACAGGGGTGGGAGCAGATACGCAGTATTTT	CASSTGVGADTQYF
TRBJ2-7	TRBV18	-	-	TGTGCCAGCTCACCACCTATCTCCTACGAGCAGTACTTC	CASSPPISYEQYF
TRBJ2-7	TRBV7-9	-	-	TGTGCCAGCGGGCGGGACCCAGCCGAGCAGTACTTC	CASGRDPAEQYF
TRBJ2-7	TRBV7-2	-	once	TGTGCCAGCAGCCCACGTTGGGGGAGGTACGAGCAGTACTTC	CASSPRWGRYEQYF
TRBJ1-4	TRBV18	-	-	TGTGCCAGCTCCCCCCTAGACCCCCGGGAAAGAGAAAAACTGTTTTTT	CASSPLDPREREKLFF
TRBJ2-5	TRBV7-9	-	-	TGTGCCAGCAGCTCCCCAGGGGATCTCCAGCGGGGGACCCAGTACTTC	CASSSPGDLQRGTQYF
TRBJ1-2	TRBV5-5	-	-	TGTGCCAGCAGCTTGGATCAGGGATATGGCTACACCTTC	CASSLDQGYGYTF
TRBJ2-7	TRBV11-3	-	-	TGTGCCAGCAGCGTAGCGCAGGGAGGTGCGTACGAGCAGTACTTC	CASSVAQGGAYEQYF
TRBJ2-5	TRBV7-8	-	-	TGTGCCAGCAGCTTAGCGATAAGAGGAACAGGGAGGGAGACCCAGTACTTC	CASSLAIRGTGRETQYF
TRBJ2-7	TRBV2	TRBD2	-	TGTGCCAGCAGTGTGTCTCGGCTAGCGGGGGTATACGAGCAGTACTTC	CASSVSRLAGVYEQYF
TRBJ1-1	TRBV4-3	TRBD1	-	TGCGCCAGCAGCCAATCCTACAGGGGGAACACTGAAGCTTTCTTT	CASSQSYRGNTEAFF
TRBJ1-2	TRBV4-3	-	-	TGCGCCAGCAGCCAAGCAGGTTCTAGTCGCTACACCTTC	CASSQAGSSRYTF
TRBJ2-6	TRBV4-2	-	-	TGTGCCAGCAGCCAAGTTCTGTTAGCCCTCTCTGGGGCCAACGTCCTGACTTTC	CASSQVLLALSGANVLTF
TRBJ1-2	TRBV19	-	few	TGTGCCAGTAGGGGCCCAGGATCAGGTGGCTACACCTTC	CASRGPGSGGYTF
TRBJ2-5	TRBV4-3	-	-	TGCGCCAGCAGCCAAACTCCTTGGTTGTGGGGGGACGAGACCCAGTACTTC	CASSQTPWLWGDETQYF
TRBJ2-2	TRBV18	-	once	TGTGCCAGCAAAGGACAATTGAACACCGGGGAGCTGTTTTTT	CASKGQLNTGELFF
TRBJ1-2	TRBV2	-	-	TGTGCCAGCAGACAGGGCTATGGCTACACCTTC	CASRQGYGYTF
TRBJ2-3	TRBV6-5	-	once	TGTGCCAGCAGTGGGGACAGCACAGATACGCAGTATTTT	CASSGDSTDTQYF
TRBJ2-3	TRBV4-1	TRBD2	-	TGCGCCAGCAGCCAAGTTGGACTAGCGGGGGGGATGCCGACAGATACGCAGTATTTT	CASSQVGLAGGMPTDTQYF
TRBJ2-3	TRBV29-1	-	-	TGCAGCGTTGAAGATTATCAATCCCCCGAGGCAGATACGCAGTATTTT	CSVEDYQSPEADTQYF
TRBJ1-4	TRBV4-2	-	-	TGTGCCAGCAGCCAGAAGGGACTACTGTTTTTT	CASSQKGLLFF
TRBJ1-5	TRBV5-6	-	few	TGTGCCAGCAGCTTGTTTCGGGCGGCTATGGGTCAGCCCCAGCATTTT	CASSLFRAAMGQPQHF
TRBJ2-1	TRBV27	TRBD1	-	TGTGCCAGCAGTTTCCCACAGGGGGGTTCCTACAATGAGCAGTTCTTC	CASSFPQGGSYNEQFF
TRBJ2-7	TRBV5-1	-	-	TGCGCCAGCAGCTACGACTCCTACGAGCAGTACTTC	CASSYDSYEQYF
TRBJ2-7	TRBV5-1	-	-	TGCGCCAGCAGCTTGAGTTTACGGGTGGGCGAGCAGTACTTC	CASSLSLRVGEQYF